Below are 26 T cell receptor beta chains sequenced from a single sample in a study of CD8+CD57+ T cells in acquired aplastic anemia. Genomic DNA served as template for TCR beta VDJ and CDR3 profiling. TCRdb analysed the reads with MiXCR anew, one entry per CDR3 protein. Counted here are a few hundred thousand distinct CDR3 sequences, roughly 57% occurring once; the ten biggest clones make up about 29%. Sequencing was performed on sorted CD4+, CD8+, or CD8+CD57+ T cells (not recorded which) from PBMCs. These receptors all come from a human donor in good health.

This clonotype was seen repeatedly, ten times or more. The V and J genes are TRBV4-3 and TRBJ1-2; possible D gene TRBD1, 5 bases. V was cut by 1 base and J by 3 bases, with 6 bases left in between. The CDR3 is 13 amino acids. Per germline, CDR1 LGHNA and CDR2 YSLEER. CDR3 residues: CASSQVGHYGYTF. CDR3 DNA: TGCGCCAGCAGCCAAGTGGGGCACTATGGCTACACCTTC.

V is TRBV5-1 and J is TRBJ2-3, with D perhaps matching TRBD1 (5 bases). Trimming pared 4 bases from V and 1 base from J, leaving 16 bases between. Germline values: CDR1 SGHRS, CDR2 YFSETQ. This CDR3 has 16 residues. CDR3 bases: TGCGCCAGCAGCCCCCAGACAGTGTCTCGCACAGATACGCAGTATTTT. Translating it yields CASSPQTVSRTDTQYF.

The CDR3 region has the DNA TGTGCCAGCAGCCGGGGCTTGGAGACCCAGTACTTC. Translating it yields CASSRGLETQYF. The rearrangement joins TRBV7-2 to TRBJ2-5, with D perhaps TRBD1 or TRBD2 (5 bases each). The V end lost 5 bases, the J end lost 5 bases, and 9 bases lay between the germline ends. Germline-derived CDR1 and CDR2 are SGHTA and FQGNSA. The CDR3 has 12 amino acids.

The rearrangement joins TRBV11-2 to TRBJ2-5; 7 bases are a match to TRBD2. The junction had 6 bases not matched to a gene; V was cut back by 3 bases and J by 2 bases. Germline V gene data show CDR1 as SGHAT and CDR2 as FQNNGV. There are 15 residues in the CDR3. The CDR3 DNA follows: TGTGCCAGCAGCTTCCCCTGGGAGGGGCAAGAGACCCAGTACTTC. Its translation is CASSFPWEGQETQYF.

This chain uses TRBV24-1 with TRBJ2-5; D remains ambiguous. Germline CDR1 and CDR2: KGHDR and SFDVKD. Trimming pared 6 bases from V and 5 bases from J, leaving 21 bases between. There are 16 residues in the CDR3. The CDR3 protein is CATSPFAAPGVETQYF. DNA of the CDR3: TGTGCCACCAGTCCATTTGCAGCCCCAGGTGTGGAGACCCAGTACTTC.

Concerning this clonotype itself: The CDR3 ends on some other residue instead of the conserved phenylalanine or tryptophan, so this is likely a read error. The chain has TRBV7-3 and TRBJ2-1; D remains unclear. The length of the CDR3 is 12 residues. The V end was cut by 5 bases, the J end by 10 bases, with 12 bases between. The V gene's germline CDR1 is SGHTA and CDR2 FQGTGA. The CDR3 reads CASSVKEDEQFS. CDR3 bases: TGTGCCAGCAGCGTAAAAGAGGACGAGCAGTTCTCC.

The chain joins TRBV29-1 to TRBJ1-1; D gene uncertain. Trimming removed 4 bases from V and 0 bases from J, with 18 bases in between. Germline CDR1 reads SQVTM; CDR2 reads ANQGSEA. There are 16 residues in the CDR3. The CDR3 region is CSVVSWDSLLNTEAFF. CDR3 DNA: TGCAGCGTTGTTAGCTGGGATTCCCTCCTGAACACTGAAGCTTTCTTT.

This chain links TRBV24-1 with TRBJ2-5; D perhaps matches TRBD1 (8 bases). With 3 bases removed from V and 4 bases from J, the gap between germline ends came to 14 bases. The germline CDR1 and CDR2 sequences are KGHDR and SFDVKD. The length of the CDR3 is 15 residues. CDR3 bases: TGTGCCACCAGTGATGAAACAGGGGGGGGAGAGACCCAGTACTTC. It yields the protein CATSDETGGGETQYF.

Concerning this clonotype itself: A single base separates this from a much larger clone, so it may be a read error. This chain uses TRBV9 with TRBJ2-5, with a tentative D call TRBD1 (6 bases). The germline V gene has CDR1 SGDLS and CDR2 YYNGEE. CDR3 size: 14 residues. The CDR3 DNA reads TGTGCCAGCAGCCCTCAATGGGGGCCGGAGACCCTGTACTTC. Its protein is CASSPQWGPETLYF.

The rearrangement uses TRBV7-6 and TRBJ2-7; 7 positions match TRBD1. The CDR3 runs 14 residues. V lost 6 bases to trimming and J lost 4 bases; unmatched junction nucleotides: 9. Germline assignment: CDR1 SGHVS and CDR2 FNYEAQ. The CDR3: CASRGDRAWYEQYF. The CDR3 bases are TGTGCCAGCAGGGGTGACAGGGCTTGGTACGAGCAGTACTTC.

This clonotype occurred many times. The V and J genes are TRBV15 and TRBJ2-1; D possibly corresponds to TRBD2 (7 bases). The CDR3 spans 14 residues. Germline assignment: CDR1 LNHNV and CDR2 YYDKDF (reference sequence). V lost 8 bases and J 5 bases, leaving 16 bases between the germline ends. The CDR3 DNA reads TGTGCCACCCCAGGGGAGGGCATAAACAATGAGCAGTTCTTC. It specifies CATPGEGINNEQFF.

In nucleotides, the CDR3 is TGTGCCAGCAGCGACCGCACCCATTGGGGAGCGGGGGTTGCCTACGAGCAGTACTTC. Encoded protein: CASSDRTHWGAGVAYEQYF. This chain joins TRBV7-9 and TRBJ2-7; 8 nucleotides line up with TRBD2. CDR3 length equals 19 residues. The germline V gene has CDR1 SEHNR and CDR2 FQNEAQ (reference sequence). V shed 5 bases and J 2 bases; nucleotides not matched to a gene: 20.

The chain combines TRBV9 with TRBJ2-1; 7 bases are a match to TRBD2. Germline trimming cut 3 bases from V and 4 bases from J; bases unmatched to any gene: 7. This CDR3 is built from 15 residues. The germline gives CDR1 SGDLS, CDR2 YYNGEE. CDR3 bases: TGTGCCAGCAGCGCCGGGACTACCGCGTACAATGAGCAGTTCTTC. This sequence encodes CASSAGTTAYNEQFF.

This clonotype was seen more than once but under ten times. The CDR3 DNA reads as TGCAGCGTAACGAGGTACCAAGAGACCCAGTACTTC. Translating it yields CSVTRYQETQYF. The gene calls are TRBV29-1 and TRBJ2-5; D is undetermined. Germline V CDR1 and CDR2: SQVTM, ANQGSEA. V was clipped by 6 bases and J by 0 bases, with 8 bases between them. The length of the CDR3 is 12 residues.

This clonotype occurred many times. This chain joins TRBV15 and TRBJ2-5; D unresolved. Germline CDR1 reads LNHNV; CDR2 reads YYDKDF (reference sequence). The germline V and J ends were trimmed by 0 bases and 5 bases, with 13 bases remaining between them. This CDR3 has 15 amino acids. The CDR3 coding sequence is TGTGCCACCAGCAGAGACCGTGGCTATGGTGAGACCCAGTACTTC. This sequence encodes CATSRDRGYGETQYF.

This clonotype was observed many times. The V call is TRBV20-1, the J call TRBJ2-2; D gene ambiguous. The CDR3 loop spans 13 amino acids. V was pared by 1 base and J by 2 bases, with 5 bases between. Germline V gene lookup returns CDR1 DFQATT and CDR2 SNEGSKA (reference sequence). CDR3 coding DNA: TGCAGTGCTAGAGGATTTAACACCGGGGAGCTGTTTTTT. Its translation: CSARGFNTGELFF.

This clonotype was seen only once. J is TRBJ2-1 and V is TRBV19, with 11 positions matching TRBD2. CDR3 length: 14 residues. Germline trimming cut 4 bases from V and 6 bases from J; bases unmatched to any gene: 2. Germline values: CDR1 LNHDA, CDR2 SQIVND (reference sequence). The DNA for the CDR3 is TGTGCCAGTAGTACTCTAGCGGGAGGCAATGAGCAGTTCTTC. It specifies CASSTLAGGNEQFF.

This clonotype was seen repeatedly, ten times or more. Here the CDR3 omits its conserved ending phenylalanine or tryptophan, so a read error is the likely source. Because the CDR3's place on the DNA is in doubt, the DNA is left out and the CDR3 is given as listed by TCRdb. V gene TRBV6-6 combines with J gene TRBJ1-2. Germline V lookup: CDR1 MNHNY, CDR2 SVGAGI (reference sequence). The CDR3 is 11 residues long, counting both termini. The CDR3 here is CASSYSAGEVL.

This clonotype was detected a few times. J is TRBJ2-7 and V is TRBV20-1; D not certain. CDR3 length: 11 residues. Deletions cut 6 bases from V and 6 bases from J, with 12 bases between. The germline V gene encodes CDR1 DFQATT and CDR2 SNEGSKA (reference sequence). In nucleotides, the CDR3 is TGCAGTGCCGAGAAAACGGGCGAGCAGTACTTC. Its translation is CSAEKTGEQYF.

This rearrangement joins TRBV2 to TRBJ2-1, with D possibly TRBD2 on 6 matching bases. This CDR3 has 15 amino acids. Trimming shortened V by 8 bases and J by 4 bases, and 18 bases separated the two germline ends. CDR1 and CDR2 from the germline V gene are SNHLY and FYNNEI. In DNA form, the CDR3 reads TGTGCCAGCGCGGAAAACGGGACTCCGTACAATGAGCAGTTCTTC. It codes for CASAENGTPYNEQFF.

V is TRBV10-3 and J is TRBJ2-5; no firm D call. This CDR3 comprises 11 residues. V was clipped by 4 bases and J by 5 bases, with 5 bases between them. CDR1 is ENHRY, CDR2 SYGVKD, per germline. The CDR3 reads CAISVGETQYF. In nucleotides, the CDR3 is TGTGCCATCAGTGTTGGCGAGACCCAGTACTTC.

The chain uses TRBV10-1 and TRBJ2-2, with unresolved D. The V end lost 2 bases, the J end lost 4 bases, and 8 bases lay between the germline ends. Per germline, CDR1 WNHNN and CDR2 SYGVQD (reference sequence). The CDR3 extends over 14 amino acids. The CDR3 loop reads CASSEISLTGELFF. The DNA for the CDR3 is TGCGCCAGCAGTGAGATCTCTCTCACCGGGGAGCTGTTTTTT.

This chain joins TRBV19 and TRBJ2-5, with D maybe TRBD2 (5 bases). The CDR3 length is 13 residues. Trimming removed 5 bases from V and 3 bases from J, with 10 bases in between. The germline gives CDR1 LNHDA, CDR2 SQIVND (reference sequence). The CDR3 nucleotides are TGTGCCAGTAGTCTTCCGGGGAAAGAGACCCAGTACTTC. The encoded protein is CASSLPGKETQYF.

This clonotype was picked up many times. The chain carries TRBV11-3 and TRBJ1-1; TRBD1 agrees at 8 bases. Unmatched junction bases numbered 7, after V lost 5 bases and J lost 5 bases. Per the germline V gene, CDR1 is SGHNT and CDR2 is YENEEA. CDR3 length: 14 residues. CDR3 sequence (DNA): TGTGCCAGCAGCCGGACAGGGTGGGATACTGAAGCTTTCTTT. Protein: CASSRTGWDTEAFF.

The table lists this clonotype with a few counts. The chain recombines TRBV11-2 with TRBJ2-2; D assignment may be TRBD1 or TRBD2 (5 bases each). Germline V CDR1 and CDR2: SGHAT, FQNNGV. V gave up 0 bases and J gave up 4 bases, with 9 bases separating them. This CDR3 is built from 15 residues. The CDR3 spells CASSLDRDGTGELFF. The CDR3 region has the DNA TGTGCCAGCAGCTTAGACAGGGACGGCACCGGGGAGCTGTTTTTT.

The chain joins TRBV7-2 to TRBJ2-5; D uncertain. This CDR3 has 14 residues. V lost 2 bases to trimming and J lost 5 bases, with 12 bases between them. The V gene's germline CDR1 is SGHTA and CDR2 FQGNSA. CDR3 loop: CASSLPGPTETQYF. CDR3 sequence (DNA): TGTGCCAGCAGCTTACCCGGACCTACCGAGACCCAGTACTTC.